This passage covers 17 T cell receptor beta chains from one sample sequenced in a study of sequential checkpoint blockade in melanoma. The repertoire was sequenced with immunoSEQ multiplex PCR; TCRdb's copy has only in-frame clones and lacks some. The table shows some 20,000 clones, with around four fifths occurring only once. Treatment given: randomized to nivolumab then ipilimumab (arm A) or the reverse (arm B). The source material was CD8+ T cells sorted from blood (inferred from file names), sampled from a patient given nivolumab and ipilimumab in sequence. Receptors were obtained from a human donor with melanoma.

The chain couples TRBV5-1 to TRBJ2-1; D possibly corresponds to TRBD1 (6 bases). Trimming stripped 0 bases from V and 6 bases from J, with 7 bases between. The CDR3 sequence is 13 residues long. The germline V gene encodes CDR1 SGHRS and CDR2 YFSETQ. In DNA form, the CDR3 reads TGCGCCAGCAGCTTGGGGGGGCTCAATGAGCAGTTCTTC. Translating gives CASSLGGLNEQFF.

The J gene is TRBJ2-2, the V gene TRBV10-1; 8 bases match TRBD2. The CDR3 extends over 13 amino acids. V lost 6 bases to trimming and J lost 8 bases; unmatched junction nucleotides: 5. Per germline, CDR1 WNHNN and CDR2 SYGVQD (reference sequence). The CDR3 coding sequence is TGCGCCAGCAGCCCAGCGGGGGAGGGGGAGCTGTTTTTT. Protein sequence: CASSPAGEGELFF.

This sequence joins TRBV7-9 and TRBJ1-4, with D possibly matching TRBD1 (6 bases). CDR1 and CDR2 (germline): SEHNR, FQNEAQ (reference sequence). This CDR3 has 16 residues. Trimming left V 3 bases short and J 3 bases short, with 14 bases between. The CDR3 nucleotides read TGTGCCAGCAGCTTTAACAGGGTTGTGCCTAATGAAAAACTGTTTTTT. As protein: CASSFNRVVPNEKLFF.

The chain has TRBV19 and TRBJ2-3, with 9 bases lining up with TRBD2. The CDR3 totals 15 residues. The J segment lost 4 bases and the V segment lost 8 bases, leaving 10 bases of the junction unmatched. Germline CDR1 reads LNHDA; CDR2 reads SQIVND (reference sequence). CDR3 region: CASSISGSDPDTQYF. The CDR3 DNA follows: TGTGCCAGTTCCATTAGCGGGAGTGATCCAGATACGCAGTATTTT.

The CDR3 nucleotides are TGTGCCAGCAGCGCCGGGCGGGAGGGCCCCTCCCCCGGCCACGAGCAGTACTTC. Translated: CASSAGREGPSPGHEQYF. The rearrangement uses TRBV9 and TRBJ2-7; 9 nucleotides align to TRBD2. CDR1 is SGDLS and CDR2 is YYNGEE in the germline V gene. This CDR3 is 18 amino acids long. J gave up 5 bases and V 3 bases, and 18 bases lay outside the gene matches.

V gene TRBV5-1 combines with J gene TRBJ2-2; 8 nucleotides align to TRBD1. After removal of 3 bases from V and 7 bases from J, the junction contained 8 bases not matched to a gene. The CDR3 totals 15 residues. The germline V gene encodes CDR1 SGHRS and CDR2 YFSETQ. The CDR3 nucleotides read TGCGCCAGCAGCTCGGGACAGGCCCTGGGCGGGGAGCTGTTTTTT. It specifies CASSSGQALGGELFF.

V usage is TRBV28 and J usage is TRBJ1-1; D is perhaps TRBD1 (6 bases). The ends were cut back, 5 bases at V and 8 bases at J, with 15 bases in the middle. CDR3 length equals 13 residues. Germline loops: CDR1 MDHEN, CDR2 SYDVKM. CDR3 coding DNA: TGTGCCAGCAGTATCCCGACAGGACAGGAAGCTTTCTTT. Amino acids: CASSIPTGQEAFF.

V and J are TRBV7-3 and TRBJ2-7; 8 bases are a match to TRBD1. In germline, CDR1 is SGHTA, CDR2 FQGTGA. Trimming removed 9 bases from V and 4 bases from J; junction bases left unmatched: 14. The length of the CDR3 is 15 residues. The chain's CDR3 is CARKLSDREEYEQYF. CDR3 in DNA: TGTGCCAGAAAGTTATCGGACAGGGAGGAGTACGAGCAGTACTTC.

This clone has only a few counts. V gene TRBV28 combines with J gene TRBJ1-5; 7 positions match TRBD1. The CDR3 has 14 amino acids. Per the germline V gene, CDR1 is MDHEN and CDR2 is SYDVKM. The V gene end was trimmed by 7 bases and the J gene end by 7 bases; junction bases not matched to a gene: 10. This chain's CDR3 is CASTGTAQRQPQHF. The CDR3 DNA is TGTGCCAGCACGGGGACAGCTCAGAGACAGCCCCAGCATTTT.

The CDR3 protein is CASSPGVTEAFF. Written as DNA, the CDR3 is TGTGCCAGCAGCCCAGGGGTTACTGAAGCTTTCTTT. The V and J genes are TRBV6-5 and TRBJ1-1; tentatively, D is TRBD1 (6 bases). The germline V and J ends were trimmed by 6 bases and 5 bases, with 10 bases remaining between them. Germline CDR1 and CDR2: MNHEY and SVGAGI. The CDR3 loop spans 12 amino acids.

The chain joins TRBV27 to TRBJ2-7; TRBD2 might be the D (6 bases). This CDR3 comprises 14 residues. Germline CDR1 and CDR2: MNHEY and SMNVEV (reference sequence). Trimming removed 5 bases at V and 0 bases at J, with 11 bases between. As DNA, the CDR3 is TGTGCCAGCAGTCCTAGACTAGTCTCCTACGAGCAGTACTTC. Translation: CASSPRLVSYEQYF.

V is TRBV7-9 and J is TRBJ2-3, with D possibly matching TRBD1 (5 bases). This CDR3 has 17 residues. V lost 6 bases, J lost 4 bases, and 23 bases lay in between. Germline CDR1 and CDR2: SEHNR and FQNEAQ (reference sequence). CDR3: CASSSGADILNADTQYF. The CDR3 coding sequence is TGTGCCAGCAGTTCTGGGGCTGACATCCTGAACGCAGATACGCAGTATTTT.

This clone appeared a few times. The rearrangement links TRBV6-5 to TRBJ2-1; D ambiguous. CDR1 is MNHEY and CDR2 is SVGAGI in the germline V gene. Between the trimmed V and J ends, which lost 2 bases and 12 bases, there was a span of 5 bases. The CDR3 extends over 10 amino acids. CDR3 loop: CASSYGWQFF. The CDR3 DNA reads as TGTGCCAGCAGTTACGGCTGGCAGTTCTTC.

The chain employs TRBV27 and TRBJ1-5; perhaps TRBD1 as D (5 bases). CDR1 is MNHEY, CDR2 SMNVEV, per germline (reference sequence). The CDR3 runs 14 residues. Deletions cut 2 bases from V and 5 bases from J, with 10 bases between. The CDR3 nucleotides are TGTGCCAGCAGTTTAAGCGACAGCGATCAGCCCCAGCATTTT. This translates into CASSLSDSDQPQHF.

This clone was seen once. The chain is built from TRBV6-5 and TRBJ2-5; 9 bases match TRBD1. The J call may be incorrect, as the DNA end agrees better with TRBJ2-7. The CDR3 sequence is 14 residues long. Germline V gives CDR1 MNHEY, CDR2 SVGAGI. CDR3 sequence (DNA): TGTGCCAGCAGTCCCGGGACAGGGAATTACGAGCAGTACTTC. Protein product: CASSPGTGNYEQYF.

This chain uses TRBV28 with TRBJ1-2, with D possibly being TRBD1 (5 bases). V lost 10 bases, J lost 0 bases, and 12 bases lay in between. The CDR3 is 13 residues long. Germline V gene data show CDR1 as MDHEN and CDR2 as SYDVKM. The CDR3 DNA is TGTGCCACCCTCCTGGGGCCTAACTATGGCTACACCTTC. This codes for CATLLGPNYGYTF.

CDR3 DNA sequence: TGTGCCAGCAGACCTTCTCCAGGGCCGAGCTCCTACGAGCAGTACTTC. This encodes CASRPSPGPSSYEQYF. The rearrangement joins TRBV11-1 to TRBJ2-7, with D tentatively TRBD1 (5 bases). Germline values: CDR1 SGHAT, CDR2 FQDESV (reference sequence). The CDR3 totals 16 residues. V was pared by 6 bases and J by 0 bases, with 18 bases between.